The 7 T cell receptor beta chains reported below all come from one sample, sequenced in a study of blood T cells in healthy people across ages. Together with a sample-barcoded 5' primer, a J-beta primer mix was included in a second PCR lasting 7 to 11 cycles. Each CDR3 protein gets one entry after TCRdb re-called the 5' RACE reads with MiXCR. The sample lists some 1.5 million distinct CDR3 sequences, 35% to 45% seen once, with about 4% in the top ten. The sample taken for sequencing was blood. The receptors stem from a woman in her late teens or twenties in good health.

This clonotype came up once. The chain recombines TRBV30 with TRBJ1-2; 7 bases line up with TRBD1. CDR1 and CDR2 from the germline V gene are GTSNPN and SVGIG (reference sequence). The CDR3 covers 14 residues. V dropped 5 bases and J dropped 0; count of bases not matched to a gene: 6. CDR3 amino acids: CAWGTQGSNYGYTF. The CDR3 nucleotides read TGTGCCTGGGGTACACAGGGGTCTAACTATGGCTACACCTTC.

The chain recombines TRBV12-3 or TRBV12-4 with TRBJ2-1; 8 nucleotides align to TRBD2. The J call is uncertain, as TRBJ2-7 better fits the DNA end. The CDR3 is 16 amino acids. CDR3 in DNA: TGTGCCAGCAGCCCCCCCCGGACTAGCTCCTACAATGAGCAGTACTTC. Its translation: CASSPPRTSSYNEQYF.

The J gene is TRBJ2-1, the V gene TRBV7-2; D possibly uses TRBD1 or TRBD2 (5 bases each). Trimming left V 6 bases short and J 5 bases short, with 11 bases between. Germline V gives CDR1 SGHTA, CDR2 FQGNSA. The length of the CDR3 is 13 residues. The chain's CDR3 is CASRGTDHNEQFF. CDR3 DNA sequence: TGTGCCAGCAGGGGGACGGATCACAATGAGCAGTTCTTC. Complete variable domain (other parts from reference TRBV7-2 and TRBJ2-1): GAGVSQSPSNKVTEKGKDVELRCDPISGHTALYWYRQSLGQGLEFLIYFQGNSAPDKSGLPSDRFSAERTGGSVSTLTIQRTQQEDSAVYLCASRGTDHNEQFFGPGTRLTVL.

This clonotype has more than one count but fewer than ten. This sequence joins TRBV6-2 or TRBV6-3 and TRBJ2-5, with 8 bases that match TRBD1. Germline loops: CDR1 MNHEY, CDR2 SVGEGT. With V trimmed by 3 bases and J by 5 bases, 8 bases remained unmatched. The CDR3 covers 15 residues. The CDR3 protein is CASSYGRGPWETQYF. CDR3 bases: TGTGCCAGCAGTTATGGCAGGGGGCCTTGGGAGACCCAGTACTTC.

J is TRBJ2-3 and V is TRBV7-2; 14 positions agree with TRBD2. Germline lookup yields CDR1 SGHTA and CDR2 FQGNSA. This CDR3 has 16 residues. Trimming removed 4 bases from V and 4 bases from J; junction bases left unmatched: 4. As DNA, the CDR3 is TGTGCCAGCAGCTCGGGACTAGCGGGAGTACCAGATACGCAGTATTTT. It is translated as CASSSGLAGVPDTQYF.

V gene TRBV4-3 combines with J gene TRBJ1-1; D gene ambiguous. The V end was cut by 3 bases, the J end by 1 base, with 9 bases between. CDR1 LGHNA and CDR2 YSLEER come from the germline V gene. CDR3 length: 14 residues. The CDR3 DNA sequence: TGCGCCAGCAGCCATAGAAGCGGGAACACTGAAGCTTTCTTT. As protein: CASSHRSGNTEAFF.

The V call is TRBV20-1, the J call TRBJ1-2; 7 bases align to TRBD1. After removal of 3 bases from V and 8 bases from J, the junction contained 9 bases not matched to a gene. The CDR3 is made up of 13 amino acids. Per the germline V gene, CDR1 is DFQATT and CDR2 is SNEGSKA (reference sequence). The CDR3 DNA sequence: TGCAGTGCTAGGAAAACAGGGGTTCAAGGCTACACCTTC. It translates to CSARKTGVQGYTF.